The entry below describes one TCR beta chain. The sample originates from a study of immune cell composition in non-small cell lung cancer. The CDR3 extends over 14 amino acids. The V end lost 0 bases, the J end lost 8 bases, and 13 bases lay between the germline ends. The germline gives CDR1 MNHNY, CDR2 SVGAGI (reference sequence). Data came from immunoSEQ multiplex PCR; TCRdb stores just in-frame clones and leaves some out. The sample holds about 4,500 clones; about 72% are singletons and the top ten take about 9%. Normal lung was sampled as far from the tumour as possible, at least 3 cm. What was sequenced was non-adjacent lung tissue. The sequence was collected from a human donor with non-small cell lung cancer. The chain is built from TRBV6-6 and TRBJ2-5; no reliable D call. CDR3 in amino acids: CASSYSDRPVTQYF. DNA of the CDR3: TGTGCCAGCAGTTACTCCGACCGGCCCGTAACCCAGTACTTC.